This TCR beta chain appears in the sequencing data of a study of T cells in Graves' hyperthyroidism and ophthalmopathy. Across the whole study: At the time of initial diagnosis and before any treatment, peripheral blood was collected.

Among ophthalmopathy patients, the Clinical Activity Score reached at least 3, the NOSPECS grade reached at least 4, and duration remained under 3 months. Each diagnosis was grounded in clinical symptoms, serum thyroxine and TRAb, thyroid ultrasound, and orbital computed tomography. Amplification yielded TCR beta CDR3 regions, with RNA transcripts as the source. First-round RT-PCR targeting the TCR CDR3 was performed with the HTBI primer set. TCRdb called the multiplex PCR reads again in MiXCR, with one record for every CDR3 protein. The data contain 490,000 or so distinct CDR3 sequences, about 20% of them singletons. Source material: blood. The sequence was obtained from a woman in her 70s with Graves' ophthalmopathy.

The CDR3 is CASGLVQGQSGELFF. DNA of the CDR3: TGTGCTAGTGGTTTGGTCCAGGGGCAGTCCGGGGAGCTGTTTTTT. The chain links TRBV12-5 to TRBJ2-2, with a possible D match to TRBD1 (6 bases). The CDR3 sequence is 15 residues long. The germline gives CDR1 LGHNT, CDR2 FRNRAP. The V and J ends lost 0 bases and 6 bases respectively, with 11 bases between them. Variable domain in full (rest from reference TRBV12-5 and TRBJ2-2): DARVTQTPRHKVTEMGQEVTMRCQPILGHNTVFWYRQTMMQGLELLAYFRNRAPLDDSGMPKDRFSAEMPDATLATLKIQPSEPRDSAVYFCASGLVQGQSGELFFGEGSRLTVL.